Following are 20 T cell receptor beta chains from one sample sequenced in a study of blood T cell repertoires in COVID-19. TCRdb's table, derived via immunoSEQ multiplex PCR, lists solely in-frame clones and lacks some. The sample yields more than 150,000 clones, 86% seen once. Material for sequencing was peripheral blood. The source is a woman in her 70s with acute or convalescent COVID-19.

The chain's CDR3 is CASRAEGAGGYGYTF. The CDR3 bases are TGCGCCAGCAGAGCGGAGGGGGCAGGAGGCTATGGCTACACCTTC. The rearrangement uses TRBV10-2 and TRBJ1-2; 7 bases align to TRBD1. Germline assignment: CDR1 WSHSY and CDR2 SAAADI. The CDR3 consists of 15 residues. Losses at the gene ends were 6 bases for V and 4 bases for J; bases not matched to a gene: 11.

This chain joins TRBV6-2 or TRBV6-3 and TRBJ1-5; D is ambiguous. The CDR3 is 15 amino acids. Germline-derived CDR1 and CDR2 are MNHEY and SVGEGT. V gave up 0 bases and J gave up 6 bases, with 12 bases separating them. In nucleotides, the CDR3 is TGTGCCAGCAGTTACTCCCCCCTATCGGGTCAGCCCCAGCATTTT. It codes for CASSYSPLSGQPQHF.

The rearrangement links TRBV9 to TRBJ2-3; 12 bases line up with TRBD2. V shed 0 bases and J 5 bases; nucleotides not matched to a gene: 7. This CDR3 spans 17 amino acids. The V gene's germline CDR1 is SGDLS and CDR2 YYNGEE. The CDR3 loop is CASSVAPSGGAVDTQYF. The DNA of the CDR3 is TGTGCCAGCAGCGTAGCTCCTAGCGGGGGGGCGGTAGATACGCAGTATTTT.

The genes are TRBV4-3 and TRBJ1-5; 8 positions match TRBD1. Per germline, CDR1 LGHNA and CDR2 YSLEER. V was clipped by 2 bases and J by 3 bases; unmatched bases: 15. The CDR3 has 19 amino acids. The CDR3 loop reads CASSQRLMGRGLHNQPQHF. The CDR3 DNA follows: TGCGCCAGCAGCCAACGACTTATGGGCAGGGGGCTTCACAATCAGCCCCAGCATTTT.

The chain carries TRBV3-1 (or the pseudogene TRBV3-2) and TRBJ2-1, with D uncertain. V was trimmed by 6 bases and J by 8 bases, leaving 14 bases between them. Germline-derived CDR1 and CDR2 are LGHDT and YNNKEL (reference sequence). The CDR3 length is 13 residues. The CDR3, as DNA: TGTGCCAGCAGTACCGGTGGGCCGGATGAGCAGTTCTTC. Its protein is CASSTGGPDEQFF.

This chain uses TRBV28 with TRBJ2-7; tentative D call: TRBD1 (5 bases). The germline gives CDR1 MDHEN, CDR2 SYDVKM. This CDR3 comprises 14 residues. The V end lost 6 bases, the J end lost 3 bases, and 15 bases lay between the germline ends. The CDR3 sequence: CASSENRPRYEQYF. CDR3 bases: TGTGCCAGCAGCGAGAACAGGCCTCGCTACGAGCAGTACTTC.

The chain has TRBV5-6 and TRBJ2-5; the match to TRBD1 covers 12 bases. The CDR3 contains 16 residues. The germline gives CDR1 SGHDT, CDR2 YYEEEE. After removal of 6 bases from V and 5 bases from J, the junction contained 11 bases not matched to a gene. This CDR3 is CASNRDRGPVGETQYF. CDR3 coding DNA: TGTGCCAGCAACCGGGACAGGGGGCCTGTTGGGGAGACCCAGTACTTC.

The chain links TRBV4-1 to TRBJ1-3; D is perhaps TRBD1 (5 bases). This CDR3 contains 16 residues. Trimming left V 4 bases short and J 4 bases short, with 17 bases between. In germline, CDR1 is MGHRA, CDR2 YSYEKL. Here the CDR3 DNA reads TGCGCCAGCAGCCTATCTGCAAGGGGCCGGGGAAACACCATATATTTT. This sequence encodes CASSLSARGRGNTIYF.

The rearrangement uses TRBV3-1 (or the pseudogene TRBV3-2) and TRBJ1-1; tentatively, D is TRBD1 (5 bases). V lost 1 base and J lost 4, with 10 bases in between. The CDR3 has 14 residues. From germline, CDR1 is LGHDT and CDR2 YNNKEL (reference sequence). DNA of the CDR3: TGTGCCAGCAGCCAAGTTTCGGGGGTCACTGAAGCTTTCTTT. This codes for CASSQVSGVTEAFF.

This chain uses TRBV7-8 with TRBJ2-2; a weak D match, TRBD2 (7 bases). Trimming removed 5 bases from V and 2 bases from J, with 18 bases in between. The CDR3 is 17 amino acids. Germline CDR1 SGHVS, CDR2 FQNEAQ. CDR3 DNA: TGTGCCAGCAGCCCCAGGGCGGGGGCCGTAAACACCGGGGAGCTGTTTTTT. It codes for CASSPRAGAVNTGELFF. The entire variable domain, with the rest obtained from reference TRBV7-8 and TRBJ2-2, is as follows: GAGVSQSPRYKVAKRGQDVALRCDPISGHVSLFWYQQALGQGPEFLTYFQNEAQLDKSGLPSDRFFAERPEGSVSTLKIQRTQQEDSAVYLCASSPRAGAVNTGELFFGEGSRLTVL.

The chain carries TRBV7-2 and TRBJ1-2; a possible D gene is TRBD1 (6 bases). The CDR3 runs 13 residues. Germline CDR1 is SGHTA and CDR2 is FQGNSA. Trimming pared 4 bases from V and 8 bases from J, leaving 14 bases between. In DNA form, the CDR3 reads TGTGCCAGCAGCTCGGTACAGGGATACGGCTACACCTTC. Its protein product is CASSSVQGYGYTF.

This rearrangement joins TRBV4-1 to TRBJ2-2; the match to TRBD1 covers 7 bases. The CDR3 runs 15 residues. V lost 3 bases, J lost 6 bases, and 7 bases stayed unmatched. Germline lookup yields CDR1 MGHRA and CDR2 YSYEKL. The CDR3, as DNA: TGCGCCAGCAGCCATTCCCCCACAGGGGCCGGGGAGCTGTTTTTT. Its protein is CASSHSPTGAGELFF.

This chain links TRBV2 with TRBJ2-7; 8 nucleotides match TRBD1. The CDR3 sequence is 17 residues long. Germline CDR1 and CDR2: SNHLY and FYNNEI. V lost 11 bases and J lost 0; bases outside the gene matches: 18. Here the CDR3 reads CAASAGGAGYYSYEQYF. CDR3 nucleotides: TGTGCCGCGTCGGCAGGGGGCGCGGGGTACTACTCCTACGAGCAGTACTTC.

The CDR3 here is CASSVGFPSSYNSPLHF. The CDR3 DNA reads TGTGCCAGCAGTGTCGGGTTCCCAAGCTCCTATAATTCACCCCTCCACTTT. The chain is built from TRBV25-1 and TRBJ1-6, with unresolved D. Germline values: CDR1 MGHDK, CDR2 SYGVNS. This CDR3 is 17 amino acids long. Trimming left V 4 bases short and J 0 bases short, with 13 bases between.

This sequence joins TRBV4-1 and TRBJ1-5, with a tentative D call TRBD1 (5 bases). Trimming cost V 0 bases and J 4 bases, with 10 bases left between them. CDR3 size: 15 residues. Germline V CDR1 and CDR2: MGHRA, YSYEKL. The CDR3 DNA reads TGCGCCAGCAGCCAAGAAGGCAGGGCAAATCAGCCCCAGCATTTT. It codes for CASSQEGRANQPQHF.

The chain uses TRBV7-9 and TRBJ1-1; perhaps TRBD1 as D (6 bases). Trimming took 5 bases from V and 3 from J, leaving 16 bases between them. From germline, CDR1 is SEHNR and CDR2 FQNEAQ (reference sequence). This CDR3 spans 15 amino acids. As DNA, the CDR3 is TGTGCCAGCAGCCCAGTCGGGGGGCTACACACTGAAGCTTTCTTT. Residues: CASSPVGGLHTEAFF.

The genes are TRBV6-5 and TRBJ2-7, with D possibly being TRBD1 (6 bases). The CDR3 contains 15 residues. Germline CDR1 is MNHEY and CDR2 is SVGAGI. The V gene lost 2 bases and the J gene lost 2 bases, with 13 bases spanning the gap. CDR3 in amino acids: CASSYRPTGAYEQYF. The CDR3 DNA is TGTGCCAGCAGTTACCGTCCGACAGGAGCCTACGAGCAGTACTTC.

The CDR3 DNA sequence: TGTGCCAGCAGCTTACAGGGGGGCGCATCTGGAAACACCATATATTTT. This sequence encodes CASSLQGGASGNTIYF. The chain employs TRBV7-2 and TRBJ1-3, with 7 bases lining up with TRBD1. This CDR3 region has 16 residues. V gave up 2 bases and J gave up 1 base; unmatched junction bases: 5. The germline gives CDR1 SGHTA, CDR2 FQGNSA.

The J gene is TRBJ1-1, the V gene TRBV2, with D unclear. CDR3 length: 13 residues. The ends were cut back, 3 bases at V and 4 bases at J, with 9 bases in the middle. Germline V gives CDR1 SNHLY, CDR2 FYNNEI. The CDR3 sequence is CASSDRIGTEAFF. The CDR3 bases are TGTGCCAGCAGTGACAGAATTGGCACTGAAGCTTTCTTT.

CDR3 bases: TGCGCCAGCAGCAGGGGACAGGGGCCCTACGAGCAGTACTTC. It specifies CASSRGQGPYEQYF. The chain uses TRBV5-1 and TRBJ2-7, with 10 bases fitting TRBD1. The length of the CDR3 is 14 residues. The V segment lost 4 bases and the J segment 2 bases; nucleotides outside the gene matches: 3. The germline gives CDR1 SGHRS, CDR2 YFSETQ.